This entry features one T cell receptor beta chain sequence. There is no known antigen for this receptor. Base qualities are not provided; no much larger clone lies one nucleotide away. Collaborating institutions collected whole blood in K2EDTA tubes following their own protocols. For TCRbeta analysis, collaborator samples were shipped as frozen whole blood, as isolated PBMCs, or as DNA extracted from either sample type. TCRbeta CDR3 regions were amplified from genomic DNA using the immunoSEQ Assay, a bias-controlled multiplex PCR. For the original study's pipeline: Within the assay, amplification of reference gene primers was used to estimate how many nucleated cells each sample contained. Sequence reads were collapsed and filtered to measure the absolute abundance of every unique TCRbeta CDR3 rearrangement. For each sample, productive Simpson clonality was calculated as the square root of Simpson's diversity index over productive rearrangements. Sourced from immuneACCESS, this table was stored by TCRdb with only in-frame sequences that have V and J called. A share of the clones is absent; for the studies checked, an unresolved V gene accounts for under half, and the remainder has no known explanation. V and J calls and clone size come straight from that table; D and trimming were deduced from the DNA. Present in this sample are approximately 70,000 clones, around 81% of which were seen just once. The top ten clonotypes cover 4.5% to 5.5% of the sample.

The sample comes from a study of blood T cell repertoires in COVID-19 (dated by TCRdb to 2020 to 2022). Background on the whole study: Samples from collaborators originated in the United States, Italy and Spain and spanned both the acute and convalescent phases of COVID-19. A freely available public database, intended as a resource for researchers studying the immune response to SARS-CoV-2, is where the repertoires were released. Samples came from the ongoing ImmuneRACE study (first 160 participants) plus 1,254 subjects from 6 global collaborators. Deeply sampled blood TCRbeta repertoires from subjects exposed to, actively infected with, or recovered from COVID-19 were included in the dataset. HLA class I and class II types, where available, came from metadata supplied by the sample provider rather than from assay-based typing. The prospective study material was composed of cDNA or gDNA derived from T cells, B-cell-depleted T cells, or PBMCs. A de-identified subject ID, COVID-19 status, age in years and sex were almost always included in the sample metadata. Summary of the overall study and its limitations: The amount of clinical and demographic metadata varied by source and participant and was provided uncurated.

The CDR3 covers 15 residues, taking in both the cysteine and the phenylalanine. The read is trimmed to its CDR3 DNA, 45 bases read in frame from base 1. CDR1 and CDR2 were assigned from the germline V gene as SGHRS and YFSETQ. At the junction V is shortened by 1 base and J by 7 bases; bases outside the gene matches: 4. The rearrangement combines TRBV5-1 with TRBJ2-1; 11 junctional bases match TRBD1. The clonotype comes from a woman aged 55 to 70 with acute or convalescent COVID-19. Sequenced: peripheral blood. At the DNA level, the sequence is TGCGCCAGCAGCTTGCGGACAGGGGGCCAGAATGAGCAGTTCTTC. The encoded protein is CASSLRTGGQNEQFF.